These 3 T cell receptor beta chains were all obtained from the same sample, sequenced in a study of CD8 T cells in ankylosing spondylitis. TCRdb reprocessed the 5' RACE reads with MiXCR, giving one entry per CDR3 protein. The sample lists roughly 120,000 distinct CDR3 sequences, about 6.4% occurring once. Source material: blood, either unsorted or a sorted T cell fraction (not recorded which). These receptor sequences come from a male donor with ankylosing spondylitis or in good health (not recorded which).

Many counts were recorded for this clonotype. The CDR3 bases are TGCAGCGCCTTGGGACGGAACACCTACGAGCAGTACTTC. It encodes CSALGRNTYEQYF. This chain uses TRBV29-1 with TRBJ2-7; the D gene could be TRBD1 or TRBD2 (5 bases each). The germline CDR1 and CDR2 sequences are SQVTM and ANQGSEA. There are 13 residues in the CDR3. V was cut by 7 bases and J by 2 bases, with 15 bases left in between.

CDR3 loop: CASSLGGGGDTDTQYF. In nucleotides, the CDR3 is TGTGCCAGCAGCTTGGGGGGGGGAGGAGACACAGATACGCAGTATTTT. The chain has TRBV7-9 and TRBJ2-3; 7 nucleotides line up with TRBD2. The germline V gene has CDR1 SEHNR and CDR2 FQNEAQ (reference sequence). This CDR3 contains 16 residues. Germline trimming cut 3 bases from V and 2 bases from J; bases unmatched to any gene: 8.

At least ten counts were recorded for this clonotype. The V and J genes are TRBV7-3 and TRBJ2-3; D not certain. The CDR3 spans 12 residues. Germline V gene lookup returns CDR1 SGHTA and CDR2 FQGTGA. Trimming removed 3 bases from V and 4 bases from J, with 5 bases in between. The CDR3: CASSFASDTQYF. The DNA of the CDR3 is TGTGCCAGCAGCTTTGCGTCAGATACGCAGTATTTT.